The TCR beta chain under discussion was sequenced for a study of blood T cell repertoires in COVID-19. Per the germline V gene, CDR1 is SNHLY and CDR2 is FYNNEI. The CDR3 extends over 13 amino acids. V gave up 1 base and J gave up 8 bases, with 9 bases separating them. Repertoires were generated with immunoSEQ multiplex PCR, while TCRdb's copy carries only in-frame clones and drops some. The sample includes hundreds of thousands of clones, over 70% of them seen just once. Sequencing was done on a sample of peripheral blood. The chain employs TRBV2 and TRBJ2-1; D is possibly TRBD2 (5 bases). The clonotype was recovered from a woman between 50 and 59 years old with COVID-19, enrolled during active disease. Written as DNA, the CDR3 is TGTGCCAGCAGTGAAGAGCTAGCAGATGAGCAGTTCTTC. It encodes CASSEELADEQFF.